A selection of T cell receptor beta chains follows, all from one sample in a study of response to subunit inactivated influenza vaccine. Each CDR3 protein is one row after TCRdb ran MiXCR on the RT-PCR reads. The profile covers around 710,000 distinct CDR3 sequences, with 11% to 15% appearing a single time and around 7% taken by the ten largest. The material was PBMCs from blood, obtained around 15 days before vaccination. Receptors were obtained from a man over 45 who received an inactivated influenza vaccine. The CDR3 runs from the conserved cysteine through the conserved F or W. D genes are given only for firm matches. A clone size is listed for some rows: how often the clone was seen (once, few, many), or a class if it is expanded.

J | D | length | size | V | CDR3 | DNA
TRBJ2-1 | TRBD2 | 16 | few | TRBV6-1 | CASSVYVAGGYNEQFF | TGTGCCAGCAGTGTTTATGTAGCGGGAGGTTACAATGAGCAGTTCTTC
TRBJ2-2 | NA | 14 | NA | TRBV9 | CASTRDRETGELFF | TGTGCCAGCACTCGTGACAGAGAGACCGGGGAGCTGTTTTTT
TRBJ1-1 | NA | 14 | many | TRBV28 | CASSLLQRNTEAFF | TGTGCCAGCAGTCTTTTACAGAGGAACACTGAAGCTTTCTTT
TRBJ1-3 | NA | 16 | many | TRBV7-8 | CASSLVPGAYGNTIYF | TGTGCCAGCAGCTTAGTTCCGGGGGCGTATGGAAACACCATATATTTT
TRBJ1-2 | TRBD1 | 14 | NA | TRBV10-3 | CATLETGEAHGYTF | TGTGCCACCCTGGAGACAGGGGAGGCCCATGGCTACACCTTC
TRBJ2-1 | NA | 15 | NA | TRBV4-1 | CASSQGRWSYNEQFF | TGCGCCAGCAGCCAAGGAAGGTGGTCCTACAATGAGCAGTTCTTC
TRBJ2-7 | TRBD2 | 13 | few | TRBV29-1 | CSVEGLAGARQYF | TGCAGCGTTGAAGGGCTAGCGGGGGCAAGGCAGTACTTC
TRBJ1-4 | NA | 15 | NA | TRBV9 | CASSVDEGVGEKLFF | TGTGCCAGCAGCGTAGACGAGGGGGTGGGTGAAAAACTGTTTTTT
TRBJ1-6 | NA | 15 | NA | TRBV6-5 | CASSYGGDVNSPLHF | TGTGCCAGCAGTTACGGAGGGGATGTTAATTCACCCCTCCACTTT
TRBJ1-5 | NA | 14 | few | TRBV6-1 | CASTPEVIGQPQHF | TGTGCCAGCACCCCGGAGGTAATTGGTCAGCCCCAGCATTTT
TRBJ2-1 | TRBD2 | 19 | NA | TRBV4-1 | CASSQDRGRREDPYNEQFF | TGCGCCAGCAGCCAAGATCGAGGGAGGCGGGAGGACCCTTACAATGAGCAGTTCTTC
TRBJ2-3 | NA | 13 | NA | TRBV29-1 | CSAGDWGTDTQYF | TGCAGCGCCGGAGATTGGGGCACAGATACGCAGTATTTT
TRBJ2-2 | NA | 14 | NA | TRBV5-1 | CASSPQPLTGELFF | TGCGCCAGCAGCCCTCAGCCCCTCACCGGGGAGCTGTTTTTT
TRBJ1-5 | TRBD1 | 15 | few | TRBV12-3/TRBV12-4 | CASSAGQGAYQPQHF | TGTGCCAGCAGCGCGGGACAGGGGGCCTATCAGCCCCAGCATTTT
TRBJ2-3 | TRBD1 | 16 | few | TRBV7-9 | CASSLGHSGGTDTQYF | TGTGCCAGCAGCTTAGGTCATTCAGGGGGTACAGATACGCAGTATTTT
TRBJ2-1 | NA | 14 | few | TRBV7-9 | CASSPSRVIHEQFF | TGTGCCAGCAGCCCCTCGCGGGTAATCCATGAGCAGTTCTTC
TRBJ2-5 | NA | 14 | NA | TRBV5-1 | CASSDQGGQETQYF | TGCGCCAGCAGCGACCAAGGAGGACAAGAGACCCAGTACTTC
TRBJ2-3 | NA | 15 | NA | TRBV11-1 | CASSSLAGLTDTQYF | TGTGCCAGCAGCTCCCTCGCAGGACTCACAGATACGCAGTATTTT
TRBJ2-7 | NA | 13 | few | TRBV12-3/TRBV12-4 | CASSFSTSYEQYF | TGTGCCAGCAGTTTCTCCACCTCCTACGAGCAGTACTTC
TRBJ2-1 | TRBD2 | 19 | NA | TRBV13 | CASCPGTSGLDGWFNEQFF | TGTGCCAGCTGCCCGGGGACTAGCGGTCTGGATGGGTGGTTCAATGAGCAGTTCTTC
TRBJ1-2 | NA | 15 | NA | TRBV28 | CASSLVPEANYGYTF | TGTGCCAGCAGTTTAGTTCCCGAAGCTAACTATGGCTACACCTTC
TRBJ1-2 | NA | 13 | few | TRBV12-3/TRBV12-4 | CASSHPRSDGYTF | TGTGCCAGCAGCCACCCCCGGAGTGACGGCTACACCTTC
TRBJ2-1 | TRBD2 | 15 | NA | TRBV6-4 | CASSEGRGGHNEQFF | TGTGCCAGCAGTGAAGGACGGGGGGGGCACAATGAGCAGTTCTTC
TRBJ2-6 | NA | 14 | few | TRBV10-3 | CAIRNNSGANVLTF | TGTGCCATCAGAAATAACTCTGGGGCCAACGTCCTGACTTTC
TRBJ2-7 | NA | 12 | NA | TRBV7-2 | CASSWATGSMNF | NA
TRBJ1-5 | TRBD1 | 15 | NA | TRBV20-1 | CSARVLQGVGQPQHF | TGCAGTGCTAGAGTGTTACAGGGGGTAGGTCAGCCCCAGCATTTT
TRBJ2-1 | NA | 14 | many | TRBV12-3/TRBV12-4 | CASSWTPSYNEQFF | TGTGCCAGCAGTTGGACTCCATCCTACAATGAGCAGTTCTTC
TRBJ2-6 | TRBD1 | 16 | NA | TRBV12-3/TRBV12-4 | CASSKGAGSGANVLTF | TGTGCCAGCAGCAAGGGGGCTGGGTCTGGGGCCAACGTCCTAACTTTC
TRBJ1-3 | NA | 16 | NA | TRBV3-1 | CASSLRGSRGGNTIYF | TGTGCCAGCAGCCTACGAGGTTCCCGCGGGGGAAACACCATATATTTT
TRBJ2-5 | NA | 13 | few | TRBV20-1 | CSGRLALQETQYF | TGCAGTGGTCGGCTAGCCCTCCAAGAGACCCAGTACTTC
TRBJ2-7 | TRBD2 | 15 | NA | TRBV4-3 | CASSQLWTSGNEQYF | TGCGCCAGCAGCCAACTTTGGACTAGCGGGAACGAGCAGTACTTC
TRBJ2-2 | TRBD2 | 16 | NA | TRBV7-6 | CASSFREVANTGELFF | TGTGCCAGCAGCTTTCGGGAGGTAGCGAACACCGGGGAGCTGTTTTTT
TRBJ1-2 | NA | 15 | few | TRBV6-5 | CASSYSRQANYGYTF | TGTGCCAGCAGTTACTCCAGACAGGCAAACTATGGCTACACCTTC
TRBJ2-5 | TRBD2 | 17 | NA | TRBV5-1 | CASSLGGLAGGRETQYF | TGCGCCAGCAGCTTGGGCGGACTAGCGGGGGGGCGAGAGACCCAGTACTTC
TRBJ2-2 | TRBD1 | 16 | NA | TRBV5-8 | CASSFRTGGKAGELFF | TGTGCCAGCAGCTTTCGGACAGGGGGCAAGGCCGGGGAGCTGTTTTTT
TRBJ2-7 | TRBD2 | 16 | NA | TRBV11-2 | CASSLLAGTSGYEQYF | TGTGCCAGCAGCCTCCTTGCCGGGACTAGCGGCTACGAGCAGTACTTC
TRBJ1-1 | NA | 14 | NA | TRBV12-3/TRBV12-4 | CASYLSGQFTEAFF | TGTGCCAGTTACCTCTCCGGGCAGTTCACTGAAGCTTTCTTT
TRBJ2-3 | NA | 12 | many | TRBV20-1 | CSVPGSTDTQYF | TGCAGTGTGCCAGGTAGCACAGATACGCAGTATTTT
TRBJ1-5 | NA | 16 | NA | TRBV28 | CASSSVMGAVNQPQHF | TGTGCCAGCAGTTCAGTAATGGGGGCTGTCAATCAGCCCCAGCATTTT
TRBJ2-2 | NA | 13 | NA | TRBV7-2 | CASSLAWTGELFF | TGTGCCAGCAGCTTAGCGTGGACCGGGGAGCTGTTTTTT
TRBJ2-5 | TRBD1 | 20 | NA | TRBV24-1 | CATSDLPRQGAHRDQETQYF | TGTGCCACCAGTGATTTGCCTCGACAGGGGGCGCATAGGGACCAAGAGACCCAGTACTTC
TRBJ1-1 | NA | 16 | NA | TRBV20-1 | CSARLDSRPSNTEAFF | TGCAGTGCTAGACTGGATAGTCGTCCCTCGAACACTGAAGCTTTCTTT